The T cell receptor beta chain under discussion was sequenced for a study of T-cell memory formation after mild COVID-19. As for this clonotype: As yet, its antigen is unknown.

Each CDR3 protein is one row after TCRdb ran MiXCR on the 5' RACE reads. The sample records fewer than 700,000 distinct CDR3 sequences, more than 15% being singletons. CDR1 and CDR2 from the germline V gene are SGHDN and FVKESK. With 0 bases removed from V and 6 bases from J, the gap between germline ends came to 15 bases. CDR3 length: 16 amino acids. Study observations and caveats: Several responding clones turned up in pre-infection memory, indicating that cross-reactive memory may have taken part.

This sequence was found in an adult woman who had mild COVID-19 (a few samples of this study predate the infection). Cell type and time point are not known. This chain links TRBV14 with TRBJ2-4, with a weak D call TRBD1 (5 bases). Specimen: PBMCs or a T cell subset sorted from them (not recorded which). The chain's CDR3 is CASSQDSVGRLNIQYF. For the CDR3, the DNA is TGTGCCAGCAGCCAAGATTCTGTGGGGCGCTTAAACATTCAGTACTTC.